A single sample gave rise to the 21 T cell receptor beta chains below, sequenced in a study of shared clonotypes between healthy human individuals (dated by TCRdb to the early 2020s). Receptor amplification or capture employed the immunoSEQ multiplex PCR assay. The source is immuneACCESS, and TCRdb retained only in-frame sequences with V and J called. Part of the clones is not carried over; for the studies checked, unresolved V genes explain less than half of this, and the remainder is unexplained. The sample profile shows approximately 2,300,000 clones; less than 95% of them were found once. 0.37% of the sample lies in the top ten. Sample: naive CD4+ T cells from PBMCs. This specimen's cell subset or site label, per the study, means: CD45RA+ positively selected. These receptor sequences come from a man aged 18-30 years in good health. Some clones in this sample may be carry-over from other donors' samples.

In nucleotides, the CDR3 is TGTGCCAGCCGGTCGCCCGGCAGCGAGCAGTACTTC. Its translation: CASRSPGSEQYF. The J gene is TRBJ2-7, the V gene TRBV19; D uncertain. From germline, CDR1 is LNHDA and CDR2 SQIVND (reference sequence). The CDR3 contains 12 residues. Deletions cut 9 bases from V and 6 bases from J, with 15 bases between.

The rearrangement joins TRBV6-4 to TRBJ2-2; D is unclear. The germline gives CDR1 MRHNA, CDR2 SNTAGT. There are 12 residues in the CDR3. The V end was cut by 6 bases, the J end by 5 bases, with 7 bases between. CDR3: CASSAWTGELFF. The CDR3 bases are TGTGCCAGCAGCGCTTGGACCGGGGAGCTGTTTTTT.

V is TRBV4-1 and J is TRBJ1-2; D is uncertain. Between the trimmed V and J ends, which lost 4 bases and 8 bases, there was a span of 17 bases. The CDR3 contains 14 residues. The V gene's germline CDR1 is MGHRA and CDR2 YSYEKL. The DNA of the CDR3 is TGCGCCAGCAGCCTTGGTGGACCCCGTTGGGGCTACACCTTC. Translated: CASSLGGPRWGYTF.

The chain is built from TRBV6-1 and TRBJ2-1; D call uncertain. The length of the CDR3 is 15 residues. V was trimmed by 7 bases and J by 4 bases, leaving 17 bases between them. Germline lookup yields CDR1 MNHNS and CDR2 SASEGT. The CDR3 protein is CASKSDFLPYNEQFF. CDR3 bases: TGTGCCAGCAAATCAGACTTCTTACCTTACAATGAGCAGTTCTTC.

The chain recombines TRBV9 with TRBJ2-5, with 7 bases fitting TRBD1. Germline values: CDR1 SGDLS, CDR2 YYNGEE. The CDR3 is made up of 17 amino acids. V was clipped by 0 bases and J by 1 base; unmatched bases: 9. The CDR3 loop is CASSVGWAGGPQETQYF. CDR3 bases: TGTGCCAGCAGCGTAGGATGGGCAGGGGGTCCCCAAGAGACCCAGTACTTC.

The chain's CDR3 is CASSFGFGEQYF. DNA for the CDR3: TGTGCCAGCAGTTTCGGGTTTGGCGAGCAGTACTTC. The chain links TRBV27 to TRBJ2-7; no firm D call. CDR3 length: 12 amino acids. V was cut by 3 bases and J by 6 bases, with 9 bases left in between. In germline, CDR1 is MNHEY, CDR2 SMNVEV (reference sequence).

The V and J genes are TRBV28 and TRBJ1-1; a weak D match, TRBD1 (5 bases). The CDR3 consists of 14 residues. Germline V gene data show CDR1 as MDHEN and CDR2 as SYDVKM. Trimming removed 5 bases at V and 3 bases at J, with 13 bases between. CDR3 sequence reads: CASSPPGTYTEAFF. DNA of the CDR3: TGTGCCAGCAGTCCCCCCGGGACCTACACTGAAGCTTTCTTT.

The CDR3 sequence: CASSLDYRETQYF. CDR3 nucleotides: TGTGCCAGCAGCCTGGACTACCGTGAGACCCAGTACTTC. This chain connects TRBV5-4 to TRBJ2-5; D is perhaps TRBD2 (6 bases). The germline V gene encodes CDR1 SGHNT and CDR2 YYREEE (reference sequence). Between the trimmed V and J ends, which lost 4 bases and 5 bases, there was a span of 12 bases. The CDR3 sequence is 13 residues long.

The chain is built from TRBV28 and TRBJ1-4, with D hard to call. With 8 bases removed from V and 1 base from J, the gap between germline ends came to 8 bases. Germline V gives CDR1 MDHEN, CDR2 SYDVKM. The CDR3 has 13 residues. The CDR3 sequence is CASLNRTNEKLFF. CDR3 DNA sequence: TGTGCCAGCTTGAACAGAACTAATGAAAAACTGTTTTTT.

The chain uses TRBV5-1 and TRBJ2-1; perhaps TRBD2 as D (5 bases). Trimming stripped 6 bases from V and 7 bases from J, with 17 bases between. Germline values: CDR1 SGHRS, CDR2 YFSETQ. The CDR3 totals 14 residues. CDR3 loop: CASTLRVRGNEQFF. The CDR3, as DNA: TGCGCCAGCACCCTGAGGGTTCGGGGTAATGAGCAGTTCTTC.

The chain is built from TRBV30 and TRBJ1-5; D not resolved. V dropped 2 bases and J dropped 3 bases, with 11 bases sitting between them. Germline CDR1 is GTSNPN and CDR2 is SVGIG (reference sequence). The CDR3 has 14 amino acids. This CDR3 is CAWSSGVLNQPQHF. CDR3 in DNA: TGTGCCTGGAGTTCGGGAGTACTCAATCAGCCCCAGCATTTT.

The V call is TRBV5-1, the J call TRBJ2-3; 8 bases map to TRBD2. V was clipped by 3 bases and J by 8 bases; unmatched bases: 5. Germline V lookup: CDR1 SGHRS, CDR2 YFSETQ. The CDR3 spans 13 residues. The CDR3, as DNA: TGCGCCAGCAGCTCAGCGGGAGAGGGTACGCAGTATTTT. It yields the protein CASSSAGEGTQYF.

This chain joins TRBV5-1 and TRBJ1-2; no firm D call. Germline lookup yields CDR1 SGHRS and CDR2 YFSETQ. Trimming took off 0 bases at V and 7 bases at J, with 7 bases between the two ends. The CDR3 extends over 12 amino acids. The CDR3: CASSLDGLGYTF. In DNA, the CDR3 is TGCGCCAGCAGCTTGGATGGCCTTGGCTACACCTTC.

To note about this clone: In the same sample, other DNA sequences code for this CDR3. The chain is built from TRBV15 and TRBJ2-1; D uncertain. Between the trimmed V and J ends, which lost 0 bases and 3 bases, there was a span of 3 bases. This CDR3 has 13 residues. Germline V gives CDR1 LNHNV, CDR2 YYDKDF (reference sequence). The CDR3 is CATSRDNYNEQFF. The CDR3 DNA sequence: TGTGCCACCAGCAGAGACAACTACAATGAGCAGTTCTTC.

The chain links TRBV5-1 to TRBJ2-1; no definite D call. This CDR3 has 15 residues. The germline CDR1 and CDR2 sequences are SGHRS and YFSETQ. Trimming took off 0 bases at V and 7 bases at J, with 14 bases between the two ends. CDR3 sequence (DNA): TGCGCCAGCAGCTTGGTTCCCGATCTTGAGAATGAGCAGTTCTTC. Translating gives CASSLVPDLENEQFF. Drawing the rest from reference TRBV5-1 and TRBJ2-1, the complete variable domain is KAGVTQTPRYLIKTRGQQVTLSCSPISGHRSVSWYQQTPGQGLQFLFEYFSETQRNKGNFPGRFSGRQFSNSRSEMNVSTLELGDSALYLCASSLVPDLENEQFFGPGTRLTVL.

The rearrangement links TRBV4-1 to TRBJ2-1; no clear D gene. Per germline, CDR1 MGHRA and CDR2 YSYEKL. Trimming cost V 3 bases and J 6 bases, with 9 bases left between them. This CDR3 has 13 amino acids. CDR3 amino acids: CASSQSLRNEQFF. DNA of the CDR3: TGCGCCAGCAGCCAGTCCCTCCGCAATGAGCAGTTCTTC.

The J gene is TRBJ1-2, the V gene TRBV6-1; TRBD1 agrees at 11 bases. CDR1 is MNHNS, CDR2 SASEGT, per germline. This CDR3 comprises 15 residues. The V segment lost 4 bases and the J segment 2 bases; nucleotides outside the gene matches: 3. The CDR3 sequence: CASSARTGGNYGYTF. For the CDR3, the DNA is TGTGCCAGCAGTGCCAGGACAGGGGGCAACTATGGCTACACCTTC.

The J gene is TRBJ2-3, the V gene TRBV2; 8 nucleotides line up with TRBD2. Germline-derived CDR1 and CDR2 are SNHLY and FYNNEI. The CDR3 contains 16 residues. The trim removed 2 bases at V and 4 bases at J, leaving 8 bases unmatched. CDR3 protein: CASSEWLTGGSDTQYF. The CDR3 DNA reads TGTGCCAGCAGTGAATGGTTGACGGGAGGGTCAGATACGCAGTATTTT. Full variable domain (remainder filled in from reference TRBV2 and TRBJ2-3): EPEVTQTPSHQVTQMGQEVILRCVPISNHLYFYWYRQILGQKVEFLVSFYNNEISEKSEIFDDQFSVERPDGSNFTLKIRSTKLEDSAMYFCASSEWLTGGSDTQYFGPGTRLTVL.

This clone was picked up one time. The chain combines TRBV7-8 with TRBJ1-5, with TRBD1 identical over 9 bases. The V segment lost 4 bases and the J segment 4 bases; nucleotides outside the gene matches: 5. The CDR3 consists of 15 residues. Per the germline V gene, CDR1 is SGHVS and CDR2 is FQNEAQ. The CDR3 sequence: CASSSQGAINQPQHF. The CDR3 DNA follows: TGTGCCAGCAGCTCACAGGGGGCTATAAATCAGCCCCAGCATTTT.

V gene TRBV15 combines with J gene TRBJ1-6; D is ambiguous. Germline-derived CDR1 and CDR2 are LNHNV and YYDKDF (reference sequence). The V end lost 0 bases, the J end lost 10 bases, and 13 bases lay between the germline ends. The CDR3 runs 15 residues. The CDR3: CATSREAGSFSPLHF. CDR3 DNA: TGTGCCACCAGCAGAGAGGCAGGAAGTTTCTCACCCCTCCACTTT.

A single count supports this clone. J is TRBJ1-1 and V is TRBV11-3; TRBD1 matches at 8 bases. Germline CDR1 and CDR2: SGHNT and YENEEA. The CDR3 has 12 amino acids. The J segment lost 9 bases and the V segment lost 3 bases, leaving 3 bases of the junction unmatched. The CDR3 DNA follows: TGTGCCAGCAGCTTCGGACAGGGCAAAGCTTTCTTT. Its translation is CASSFGQGKAFF.